The 28 T cell receptor beta chains below come from one sample, sequenced in a study of blood T cell repertoires in COVID-19. The assay was immunoSEQ multiplex PCR, and TCRdb's table has in-frame clones only and misses some. The sample lists some 14,000 clones, approximately 72% occurring once. The sequencing sample was made of peripheral blood. The receptors here all came from a woman aged 80 or over with acute or convalescent COVID-19.

V usage is TRBV12-3 or TRBV12-4 and J usage is TRBJ2-1; tentative D call: TRBD2 (6 bases). The V end was cut by 1 base, the J end by 7 bases, with 8 bases between. The CDR3 loop spans 13 amino acids. The chain's CDR3 is CASSLGRGNEQFF. In DNA, the CDR3 is TGTGCCAGCAGTTTAGGTCGGGGGAATGAGCAGTTCTTC.

The chain carries TRBV3-1 (or the pseudogene TRBV3-2) and TRBJ1-5; the match to TRBD1 covers 10 bases. There are 14 residues in the CDR3. The junction had 5 bases not matched to a gene; V was cut back by 6 bases and J by 6 bases. Germline CDR1 LGHDT, CDR2 YNNKEL (reference sequence). The CDR3 loop reads CASRLGQGGQPQHF. DNA for the CDR3: TGTGCCAGCAGACTAGGACAGGGGGGTCAGCCCCAGCATTTT.

This clone was counted a few times. The chain couples TRBV5-4 to TRBJ1-2; D is unresolved. The CDR3 runs to 13 residues. Germline CDR1 and CDR2: SGHNT and YYREEE (reference sequence). The V end lost 3 bases, the J end lost 0 bases, and 6 bases lay between the germline ends. This CDR3 is CASSWGANYGYTF. In DNA, the CDR3 is TGTGCCAGCAGCTGGGGAGCTAACTATGGCTACACCTTC.

The CDR3 DNA sequence: TGTGCCAGCTCACCACAACAGGGCTACGAGCAGTACTTC. It translates to CASSPQQGYEQYF. V usage is TRBV18 and J usage is TRBJ2-7, with D possibly TRBD1 on 6 matching bases. V was shortened by 1 base and J by 3 bases, with 7 bases between the two germline ends. Germline V lookup: CDR1 KGHSH, CDR2 LQKENI. This CDR3 spans 13 amino acids.

The CDR3, as DNA: TGTGCCATCAGTGAGTCGGAGACCTCTGGAAACACCATATATTTT. It is translated as CAISESETSGNTIYF. The chain employs TRBV10-3 and TRBJ1-3; D call uncertain. Between the trimmed V and J ends, which lost 0 bases and 0 bases, there was a span of 6 bases. Germline V lookup: CDR1 ENHRY, CDR2 SYGVKD. The CDR3 runs 15 residues.

This chain uses TRBV18 with TRBJ1-2; no clear D. V dropped 3 bases and J dropped 7 bases, with 18 bases sitting between them. Germline-derived CDR1 and CDR2 are KGHSH and LQKENI. CDR3 length: 15 amino acids. The chain's CDR3 is CASSPTGAPELGYTF. In DNA form, the CDR3 reads TGTGCCAGCTCACCTACCGGAGCCCCAGAGCTTGGCTACACCTTC.

The rearrangement uses TRBV11-2 and TRBJ1-2; D may be TRBD1 (6 bases). The CDR3 is made up of 15 amino acids. Germline CDR1 reads SGHAT; CDR2 reads FQNNGV. Trimming took off 2 bases at V and 4 bases at J, with 14 bases between the two ends. The CDR3 reads CASSLRGDTPYGYTF. CDR3 bases: TGTGCCAGCAGCTTACGGGGGGACACCCCCTATGGCTACACCTTC.

In this sample, this clone turned up a few times. J is TRBJ1-1 and V is TRBV5-1; D is undetermined. The CDR3 is 16 amino acids. The germline V gene encodes CDR1 SGHRS and CDR2 YFSETQ. V lost 3 bases, J lost 2 bases, and 17 bases lay in between. The CDR3 sequence: CASSWLESPRNTEAFF. DNA for the CDR3: TGCGCCAGCAGCTGGTTGGAGAGCCCTCGAAACACTGAAGCTTTCTTT. Looking up the rest from reference TRBV5-1 and TRBJ1-1 gives the full variable domain: KAGVTQTPRYLIKTRGQQVTLSCSPISGHRSVSWYQQTPGQGLQFLFEYFSETQRNKGNFPGRFSGRQFSNSRSEMNVSTLELGDSALYLCASSWLESPRNTEAFFGQGTRLTVV.

The rearrangement joins TRBV7-2 to TRBJ2-5, with TRBD2 matching 11 bases. Trimming removed 3 bases from V and 5 bases from J; junction bases left unmatched: 5. Germline V gene lookup returns CDR1 SGHTA and CDR2 FQGNSA. CDR3 length: 15 amino acids. In nucleotides, the CDR3 is TGTGCCAGCAGCTTTAGCGGGGGGGCCGAGGAGACCCAGTACTTC. It yields the protein CASSFSGGAEETQYF.

The V gene is TRBV27, the J gene TRBJ1-6, with a tentative D call TRBD1 (6 bases). The length of the CDR3 is 14 residues. V was cut by 4 bases and J by 8 bases, with 12 bases left in between. Germline values: CDR1 MNHEY, CDR2 SMNVEV (reference sequence). CDR3 sequence: CASSSRGAHSPLHF. The CDR3 DNA sequence: TGTGCCAGCAGTTCCCGGGGGGCGCATTCACCCCTCCACTTT.

The V call is TRBV6-5, the J call TRBJ1-2; possible D gene TRBD1, 5 bases. Germline lookup yields CDR1 MNHEY and CDR2 SVGAGI. V shed 2 bases and J shed 8 bases, with 12 bases lying between them. The CDR3 consists of 13 residues. The CDR3 coding sequence is TGTGCCAGCAGTTACGGCGGGGGGGGAGGCTACACCTTC. Amino acids: CASSYGGGGGYTF.

V is TRBV4-1 and J is TRBJ2-5, with TRBD2 as a possible D gene (6 bases). Germline V gene data show CDR1 as MGHRA and CDR2 as YSYEKL. The ends were cut back, 0 bases at V and 4 bases at J, with 15 bases in the middle. The CDR3 consists of 16 residues. CDR3: CASSQETSWGGETQYF. The DNA for the CDR3 is TGCGCCAGCAGCCAAGAAACATCCTGGGGAGGAGAGACCCAGTACTTC.

In its sample, this clone was seen a few times. The chain uses TRBV19 and TRBJ1-5; no clear D. Trimming removed 3 bases at V and 6 bases at J, with 9 bases between. The CDR3 loop spans 13 amino acids. Germline values: CDR1 LNHDA, CDR2 SQIVND (reference sequence). The CDR3 loop reads CASSIRGFQPQHF. In DNA, the CDR3 is TGTGCCAGTAGTATCAGAGGGTTTCAGCCCCAGCATTTT.

This chain joins TRBV7-9 and TRBJ2-3; TRBD2 agrees at 9 bases. This CDR3 is built from 15 residues. V shed 3 bases and J 4 bases; nucleotides not matched to a gene: 5. Germline CDR1 is SEHNR and CDR2 is FQNEAQ (reference sequence). This CDR3 reads CASSFGGGEADTQYF. CDR3 coding DNA: TGTGCCAGCAGCTTCGGCGGGGGGGAGGCAGATACGCAGTATTTT.

The CDR3 loop is CASSQSGTEPNEQYF. In nucleotides, the CDR3 is TGTGCCAGCTCACAATCCGGGACAGAACCGAACGAGCAGTACTTC. This chain joins TRBV18 and TRBJ2-7; 7 nucleotides agree with TRBD1. The CDR3 contains 15 residues. After removal of 4 bases from V and 5 bases from J, the junction contained 11 bases not matched to a gene. Germline CDR1 is KGHSH and CDR2 is LQKENI.

This clone appeared a few times. This sequence joins TRBV20-1 and TRBJ2-3; TRBD1 might be the D (6 bases). This CDR3 is built from 16 residues. With 3 bases removed from V and 3 bases from J, the gap between germline ends came to 19 bases. In germline, CDR1 is DFQATT, CDR2 SNEGSKA (reference sequence). CDR3 protein: CSASPTGQGMTDTQYF. The CDR3 DNA reads TGCAGTGCTAGTCCCACGGGGCAGGGGATGACAGATACGCAGTATTTT.

The chain recombines TRBV7-2 with TRBJ2-7; D unresolved. The germline CDR1 and CDR2 sequences are SGHTA and FQGNSA. The V and J ends lost 0 bases and 9 bases respectively, with 15 bases between them. The CDR3 length is 14 residues. The CDR3 loop is CASSLARQYLGQYF. CDR3 sequence (DNA): TGTGCCAGCAGCTTAGCGCGGCAGTACCTCGGGCAGTACTTC.

The V gene is TRBV15, the J gene TRBJ1-2, with D uncertain. The CDR3 sequence is 14 residues long. Germline CDR1 reads LNHNV; CDR2 reads YYDKDF (reference sequence). The V end was cut by 0 bases, the J end by 5 bases, with 10 bases between. The CDR3 is CATSRDYQAYGYTF. The DNA for the CDR3 is TGTGCCACCAGCAGAGATTATCAGGCGTATGGCTACACCTTC.

V usage is TRBV6-5 and J usage is TRBJ1-2, with 7 nucleotides matching TRBD1. This CDR3 has 14 residues. From germline, CDR1 is MNHEY and CDR2 SVGAGI. After removal of 5 bases from V and 5 bases from J, the junction contained 8 bases not matched to a gene. This chain's CDR3 is CASSRLQGTYGYTF. CDR3 DNA: TGTGCCAGCAGTAGATTACAGGGGACTTATGGCTACACCTTC.

The chain joins TRBV28 to TRBJ1-2; D is possibly TRBD1 (5 bases). Trimming removed 4 bases at V and 1 base at J, with 10 bases between. The CDR3 contains 14 residues. Germline-derived CDR1 and CDR2 are MDHEN and SYDVKM. The CDR3: CASSSTAGNYGYTF. CDR3 DNA sequence: TGTGCCAGCAGTTCGACAGCTGGTAACTATGGCTACACCTTC.

The V and J genes are TRBV3-1 (or the pseudogene TRBV3-2) and TRBJ1-1; D is undetermined. Trimming stripped 0 bases from V and 5 bases from J, with 13 bases between. The germline V gene encodes CDR1 LGHDT and CDR2 YNNKEL (reference sequence). This CDR3 spans 15 amino acids. The CDR3 spells CASSQDRALITEAFF. In nucleotides, the CDR3 is TGTGCCAGCAGCCAAGATCGCGCCCTGATAACTGAAGCTTTCTTT.

The rearrangement links TRBV18 to TRBJ1-1, with 11 bases that match TRBD1. The CDR3 contains 16 residues. The V gene end was trimmed by 5 bases and the J gene end by 4 bases; junction bases not matched to a gene: 9. CDR1 and CDR2 (germline): KGHSH, LQKENI. For the CDR3, the DNA is TGTGCCAGCTCATCCGGGACAGGGGGGTATAGCACTGAAGCTTTCTTT. Protein product: CASSSGTGGYSTEAFF.

V gene TRBV7-2 combines with J gene TRBJ1-2; D might be TRBD1 (6 bases). The V and J ends lost 5 bases and 5 bases respectively, with 9 bases between them. Per germline, CDR1 SGHTA and CDR2 FQGNSA. The CDR3 has 12 amino acids. CDR3 in amino acids: CASSPQGYGYTF. CDR3 bases: TGTGCCAGCAGCCCACAGGGATATGGCTACACCTTC.

This clone occurred once. The chain carries TRBV18 and TRBJ1-1; 7 positions match TRBD1. Germline values: CDR1 KGHSH, CDR2 LQKENI. This CDR3 contains 14 residues. Germline trimming cut 3 bases from V and 7 bases from J; bases unmatched to any gene: 8. The CDR3, as DNA: TGTGCCAGCTCACCGGAGGGACAGAGCTATGAAGCTTTCTTT. This codes for CASSPEGQSYEAFF.

This rearrangement joins TRBV6-5 to TRBJ2-2; 8 bases fit TRBD2. The J segment lost 7 bases and the V segment lost 6 bases, leaving 10 bases of the junction unmatched. The CDR3 loop spans 15 amino acids. The germline V gene has CDR1 MNHEY and CDR2 SVGAGI. The DNA of the CDR3 is TGTGCCAGCAGCGGGGAGCGGGGGATCGGCGGGGAGCTGTTTTTT. It yields the protein CASSGERGIGGELFF.

The chain couples TRBV3-1 (or the pseudogene TRBV3-2) to TRBJ2-2; D perhaps matches TRBD2 (6 bases). Germline V CDR1 and CDR2: LGHDT, YNNKEL (reference sequence). The CDR3 loop spans 15 amino acids. Between the trimmed V and J ends, which lost 4 bases and 3 bases, there was a span of 12 bases. Here the CDR3 reads CASSPGGSHTGELFF. The CDR3, as DNA: TGTGCCAGCAGCCCCGGAGGGAGCCACACCGGGGAGCTGTTTTTT.

In its sample, this clone was seen a few times. This sequence joins TRBV7-2 and TRBJ2-5, with TRBD2 matching 7 bases. The CDR3 is made up of 14 amino acids. Germline V gene lookup returns CDR1 SGHTA and CDR2 FQGNSA. V dropped 0 bases and J dropped 5; count of bases not matched to a gene: 3. CDR3 protein: CASSLAVGGETQYF. In DNA form, the CDR3 reads TGTGCCAGCAGCTTAGCTGTGGGGGGGGAGACCCAGTACTTC.

The J gene is TRBJ2-1, the V gene TRBV25-1, with TRBD2 as a possible D gene (5 bases). Trimming took 2 bases from V and 9 from J, leaving 17 bases between them. The germline CDR1 and CDR2 sequences are MGHDK and SYGVNS. The CDR3 spans 15 residues. The CDR3: CASSEVSAGGGEQFF. Written as DNA, the CDR3 is TGTGCCAGCAGTGAAGTGTCAGCCGGAGGTGGTGAGCAGTTCTTC.